This T cell receptor beta chain was identified in a study of beta chain features in type 1 diabetes (dated by TCRdb to between 2017 and 2018). The study in broad terms: No differences in mean age, gender distribution, total cell number or subset yield were found between patients and healthy donors. The study compared TCRB repertoires of sorted circulating CD4+ T cell subsets between recently diagnosed type 1 diabetes patients and matched healthy donors. Naive and central memory subsets were obtained from all 28 donors, but regulatory and stem cell-like memory subsets were isolated from only 8 patients and roughly 8 healthy donors. A total of over 90,000,000 sorted cells were examined across all samples, and a strong correlation was observed between cell number per subset and RNA yield.

From cysteine to phenylalanine, the CDR3 is 13 amino acids long. Only CDR3 DNA is held: 39 bases, read in frame from base 1. The V and J ends are trimmed by 3 bases and 0 bases, leaving 3 bases between them. CDR1 and CDR2 are drawn from the germline V gene: SGHAT, FQNNGV. Each donor gave one peripheral blood draw, averaging approximately 0.12 L, which was collected into heparinised tubes. Using a panel that included CD45RO, CCR7, CD25, CD127, CD95 and CD27, naive, central memory, regulatory and stem cell-like memory CD4+ T cells were sorted on a BD FACSAria II. A purity above 98% was achieved for all sorted populations. PBMCs were separated immediately by Lymphoprep density gradient centrifugation and were stained directly, without being cultured. So that batch effects would be minimized, each experiment stained and sorted samples in pairs, pairing one healthy donor with one patient. Here is what the overall study found, with its caveats: A moderate but significant shortening of TCRB CDR3 length was observed in type 1 diabetes patients in all four CD4+ subsets. Fewer insertions and more nucleotide deletions at VDJ recombination sites were observed in patients with type 1 diabetes, implying thymic rearrangement abnormalities. Naive, central memory and regulatory TCRB repertoires appeared to be more similar among patients than among healthy donors. Only small numbers of individuals were included in the HLA sub-analyses, which left unresolved whether HLA type had any influence on TCRB rearrangement. PCR might favor shorter templates, but patient and control samples were amplified and corrected together, so any skew would affect both groups equally. Because cDNA rather than genomic DNA was sequenced, highly expressing activated cells could have been over-represented, although no difference in activation and CD3 levels was found between groups.

With respect to this clone: It has no known antigen specificity. There are no base qualities to consult, and no much larger clone falls within one base.

The entire isolated RNA was reverse transcribed using the High Capacity cDNA Reverse Transcription Kit, and thus expressed TCRB transcripts were sequenced. Deep immunoSEQ sequencing was applied to naive, central memory and regulatory T cell samples, giving an average of roughly 3.5 million total reads per sample. After sorted cells were lysed in RLT buffer, RNA was extracted with DNase-treated RNeasy Micro or Mini kits, with the choice depending on cell number. Each cell subset was processed separately to prevent cross-contamination, with patient and healthy donor samples processed together. TCRB sequences were amplified from cDNA with the immunoSEQ multiplex PCR, producing 87-bp fragments spanning the CDR3 region. Sequencing of the amplicons was done on the Illumina HiSeq platform. As for the original processing: Synthetic template baselines were used to correct PCR bias computationally, reads within Hamming distance 2 were collapsed, and singletons that could not be merged were discarded. Reads were aligned against IMGT to assign V, D and J genes, CDR3 length and insertions or deletions at six rearrangement sites. Within each subset, clonotype counts were normalized to sorted cell number, and only after that were true diversity and Gini coefficients computed with the tcR R package. The overlap coefficient, calculated on TCRB nucleotide sequences, was used to measure repertoire sharing. As a proxy for the pre-selection repertoire, out-of-frame TCRB sequences from naive cells were analyzed. TCRdb retrieved this table from immuneACCESS and kept in-frame rearrangements only. Not all clones are present; in checked studies, unresolved V genes account for under half, and no reason is known for the remainder. Clonal size and the V and J genes are those of that table, whereas D and trimming came from the DNA. The table for this sample lists 680,000 or so clones; 13% of them were counted only once. 0.02% to 0.025% of the sample is in the top ten clones.

This receptor was obtained from a young man with type 1 diabetes. The rearranged segments are TRBV11-2 and TRBJ1-5; no D gene is confidently identified. The source material was naive CD4+ T cells from blood. Sample cell subset or site, as interpreted from the label and publication: true naive CD4+ T cells. The DNA sequence follows: TGTGCCAGCAGCTTTTCTAGCAATCAGCCCCAGCATTTT. Its protein product is CASSFSSNQPQHF.